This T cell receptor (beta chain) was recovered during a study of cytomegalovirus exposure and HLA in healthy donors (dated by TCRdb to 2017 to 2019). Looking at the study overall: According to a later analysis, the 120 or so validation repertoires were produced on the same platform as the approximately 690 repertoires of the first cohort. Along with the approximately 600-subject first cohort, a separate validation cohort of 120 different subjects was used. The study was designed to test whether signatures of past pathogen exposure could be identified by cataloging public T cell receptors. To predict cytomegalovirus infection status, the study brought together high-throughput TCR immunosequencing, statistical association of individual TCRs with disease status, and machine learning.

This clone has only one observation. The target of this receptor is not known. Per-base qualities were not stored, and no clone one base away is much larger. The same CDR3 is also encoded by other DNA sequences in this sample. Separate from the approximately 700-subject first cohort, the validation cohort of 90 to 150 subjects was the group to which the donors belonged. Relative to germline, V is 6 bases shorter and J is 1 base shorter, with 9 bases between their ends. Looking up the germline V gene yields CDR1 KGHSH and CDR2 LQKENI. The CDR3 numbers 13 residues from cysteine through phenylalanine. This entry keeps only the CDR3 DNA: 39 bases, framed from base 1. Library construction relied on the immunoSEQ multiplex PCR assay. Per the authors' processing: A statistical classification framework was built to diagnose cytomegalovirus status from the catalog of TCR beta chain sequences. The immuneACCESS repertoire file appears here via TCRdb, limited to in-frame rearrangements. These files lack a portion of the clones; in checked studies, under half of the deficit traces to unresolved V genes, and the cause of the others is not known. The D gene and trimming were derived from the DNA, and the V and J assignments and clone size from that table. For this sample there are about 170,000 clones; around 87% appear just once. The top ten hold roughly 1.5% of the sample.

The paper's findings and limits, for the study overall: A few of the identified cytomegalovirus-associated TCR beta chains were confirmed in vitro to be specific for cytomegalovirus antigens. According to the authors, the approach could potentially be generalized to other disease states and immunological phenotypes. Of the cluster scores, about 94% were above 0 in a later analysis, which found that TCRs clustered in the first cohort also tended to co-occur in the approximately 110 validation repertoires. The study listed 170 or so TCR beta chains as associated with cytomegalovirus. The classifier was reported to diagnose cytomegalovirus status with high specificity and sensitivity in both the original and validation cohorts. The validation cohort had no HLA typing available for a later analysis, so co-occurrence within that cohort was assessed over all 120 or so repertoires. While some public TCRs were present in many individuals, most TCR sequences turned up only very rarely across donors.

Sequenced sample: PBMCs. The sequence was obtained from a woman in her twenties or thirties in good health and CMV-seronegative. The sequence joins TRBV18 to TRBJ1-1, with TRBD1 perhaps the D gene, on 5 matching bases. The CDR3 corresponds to CASSPQGNTEAFF. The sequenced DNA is TGTGCCAGCTCGCCCCAGGGGAACACTGAAGCTTTCTTT.